One and the same sample provided the 7 T cell receptor beta chains below, sequenced in a study of shared clonotypes between healthy human individuals. Sequencing was performed with immunoSEQ multiplex PCR; in TCRdb, only in-frame clones are kept and a portion is missing. Of about 820,000 clones listed, more than 85% are singletons. It was CD45RO-negative cells, positively selected for CCR7, that made up naive CD8 cells, with terminally differentiated effector memory CD45RA+ cells excluded. Sequenced input: naive CD8+ T cells sorted from blood. The source is a man aged 25-45 years in good health.

This clone was recorded a few times. The chain carries TRBV9 and TRBJ1-5; weak D call: TRBD1 (5 bases). The CDR3 is 15 residues long. The germline V and J ends were trimmed by 4 bases and 3 bases, with 14 bases remaining between them. Germline V gene data show CDR1 as SGDLS and CDR2 as YYNGEE. CDR3 coding DNA: TGTGCCAGCAGCCAAGGACACTTTCTCAATCAGCCCCAGCATTTT. Translation gives CASSQGHFLNQPQHF.

V gene TRBV18 combines with J gene TRBJ2-7, with D possibly being TRBD1 (6 bases). Germline values: CDR1 KGHSH, CDR2 LQKENI. The germline V and J ends were trimmed by 8 bases and 5 bases, with 13 bases remaining between them. This CDR3 is 12 amino acids long. The CDR3: CASRDIRHEQYF. DNA of the CDR3: TGTGCCAGCCGGGACATCCGCCACGAGCAGTACTTC.

V and J are TRBV5-6 and TRBJ1-2; D call uncertain. In germline, CDR1 is SGHDT, CDR2 YYEEEE. This CDR3 has 14 amino acids. Trimming removed 0 bases at V and 4 bases at J, with 10 bases between. In nucleotides, the CDR3 is TGTGCCAGCAGCTTGGCGACCCCAATCTATGGCTACACCTTC. It translates to CASSLATPIYGYTF.

This clone was counted only a few times. This rearrangement joins TRBV7-9 to TRBJ2-2; TRBD2 matches 11 bases. Germline trimming cut 2 bases from V and 0 bases from J; bases unmatched to any gene: 2. Germline CDR1 and CDR2: SEHNR and FQNEAQ (reference sequence). CDR3 length equals 17 residues. The chain's CDR3 is CASSLIAGGANTGELFF. The CDR3 nucleotides are TGTGCCAGCAGCTTAATAGCGGGAGGGGCGAACACCGGGGAGCTGTTTTTT.

This clone has only a few counts. The V call is TRBV19, the J call TRBJ2-1; a weak D match, TRBD1 (6 bases). Trimming took 3 bases from V and 2 from J, leaving 11 bases between them. This CDR3 is built from 15 residues. From germline, CDR1 is LNHDA and CDR2 SQIVND (reference sequence). DNA for the CDR3: TGTGCCAGTAGTATTTGGGACACCGCCTACAATGAGCAGTTCTTC. It is translated as CASSIWDTAYNEQFF.

This chain connects TRBV9 to TRBJ1-1; possibly TRBD1 for D (6 bases). Germline V gene sequence: CDR1 SGDLS, CDR2 YYNGEE. The V and J ends lost 4 bases and 4 bases respectively, with 20 bases between them. The CDR3 totals 16 residues. CDR3 nucleotide sequence: TGTGCCAGCAGCCCGGTAGGGGGAAGGGTGGGCACTGAAGCTTTCTTT. This encodes CASSPVGGRVGTEAFF.

The chain has TRBV28 and TRBJ2-7; D is uncertain. V was clipped by 3 bases and J by 0 bases, with 12 bases between them. From germline, CDR1 is MDHEN and CDR2 SYDVKM. This CDR3 is 15 amino acids long. In nucleotides, the CDR3 is TGTGCCAGCAGTTTTGTACGGGCCAGCTCCTACGAGCAGTACTTC. Its translation: CASSFVRASSYEQYF.